This T cell receptor beta chain originates from a study of PD-L1 blockade in urothelial cancer. The overall study: Counts from blood samples showed a median of roughly 150,000 T cells.

In regard to this clone: The target antigen is unknown.

General study points: Pretreatment clonality of the blood TCR repertoire below the median was predictive of superior survival.

Described time point: pretreatment peripheral blood. Profiling relied on immunoSEQ multiplex PCR, and the TCRdb table lists in-frame clones only, not all of them. The sample shows 40,000 to 55,000 clones, approximately 91% of them seen only once. The ends lost 1 base at V and 1 base at J; junction bases unmatched: 6. The germline V gene has CDR1 SQVTM and CDR2 ANQGSEA. CDR3 size: 15 residues. This specimen consisted of PBMCs, obtained around atezolizumab (anti-PD-L1) treatment. The chain has TRBV29-1 and TRBJ2-7; 8 bases fit TRBD1. The TCR comes from a donor aged 40 or older with urothelial cancer. CDR3 region: CSVEGSDRGSYEQYF. CDR3 DNA sequence: TGCAGCGTTGAAGGGTCCGACAGGGGATCCTACGAGCAGTACTTC.